This T cell receptor beta chain stems from a study of cytomegalovirus exposure and HLA in healthy donors. Study context: Around 180 million T cells yielded roughly 120 million unique TCR beta sequences, as an earlier analysis found. Broader study findings: Reportedly, TCR beta sequences accurately predicted HLA-A and HLA-B alleles in most subjects.

PCR amplification relied on 60 Vbeta primers (plus 13 Jbeta primers). The protocol was immunoSEQ multiplex PCR, while the TCRdb copy is restricted to in-frame clones and leaves out a portion. The sample has 50,000 to 75,000 clones. The CDR3 extends over 14 amino acids. V was cut by 6 bases and J by 10 bases, with 17 bases left in between. The germline V gene has CDR1 SGHTS and CDR2 YDEGEE. About this clone: Antigen specificity is unknown.

The chain recombines TRBV5-8 with TRBJ1-6, with D possibly TRBD1 on 5 matching bases. The source material was PBMCs. The origin of this receptor is a woman between 18 and 30 years old in good health and CMV-seronegative. DNA for the CDR3: TGTGCCAGCATCAGGGTACGGTCCGGCTCACCCCTCCACTTT. Protein: CASIRVRSGSPLHF.